This TCR beta chain was identified in a study of T cells in Graves' hyperthyroidism and ophthalmopathy (dated by TCRdb to 2018 to 2020). Broadly, across the study: TCR V-J signatures able to tell the groups apart were searched for in a discovery cohort of 100 or so patients, of whom 40 to 45 had Graves' ophthalmopathy and 55 to 65 had stable Graves' hyperthyroidism. Prospective prediction of ophthalmopathy was tested in an independent validation cohort of 18 to 20 hyperthyroidism patients and 17 patients who later progressed to ophthalmopathy. For training and testing, the 110 or so patients in the discovery cohort were randomly divided in a 7:3 ratio. In several Graves' hyperthyroidism patients, the study also compared T-cell repertoires from thyroid tissue with T-cell repertoires from blood. Once sampling was done, hyperthyroidism patients were given methimazole at a starting dose of 30 mg daily, whereas ophthalmopathy patients were given high-dose intravenous methylprednisolone. According to the paper, TCR Vbeta CDR3 sequencing was carried out on roughly 130 peripheral blood samples, which came from more than 40 ophthalmopathy, fewer than 80 hyperthyroidism and about 17 progressor patients. On the study overall, not on this receptor specifically: During validation, the model predicted progression to ophthalmopathy a median of approximately six months ahead of onset, with almost 71% sensitivity and 72.22% specificity. Most expanded thyroid clonotypes (frequency above 0.001) were also detected in blood, suggesting blood repertoires may reflect thyroid immune responses. A 13 V-J signature model separated ophthalmopathy from stable hyperthyroidism, with nearly 90% sensitivity and about 81% specificity in cross-validation and 80%/75% in testing. Sample size was not statistically predetermined, and investigators were not blinded to group allocation.

Via the germline V gene, CDR1 is SGHVS and CDR2 FQNEAQ. A distance of 15 bases separates the germline ends of V and J, which lose 5 bases and 5 bases respectively. The CDR3 spans 14 residues, from the cysteine through the phenylalanine. Solely the CDR3 DNA is kept, with 42 bases framed from the first base. The TCR beta CDR3 regions were amplified from RNA transcripts. For the first round of RT-PCR on the TCR CDR3, the HTBI primer set was used together with the Qiagen OneStep RT-PCR kit. Libraries were constructed in a second round of multiplex PCR, after which size selection and purification were carried out. Sequencing of the libraries was done on an Illumina HiSeq2000 using paired-end 100 bp reads. The paper's processing steps were these. SOAPnuke was used to process the raw data, with reads discarded if the reads contained adapters or uncalled bases, had a mean Phred below 15, or lacked an exact constant-primer or identifier match. High-quality paired reads were merged with COPE v1.2.5, and unique nucleotide sequences were defined as clonotypes. MiTCR v1.1 was used to align clonotypes to the IMGT TRBV, TRBD and TRBJ reference segments. Only V-J combinations with frequency above 0.0001, covering approximately 99% of repertoires, were analysed. The TCS score was defined as the ratio of F50 (clonal expansion) to E x V (chaos), calculated using BLOSUM62-based TCRdist between CDR3 peptides within each V-J. Welch's t-statistics and random forest reduced roughly 500 V-J features to 10 to 15, which were used in a naive Bayes classifier (R e1071). The Morisita-Horn index was used to measure how similar the thyroid and blood repertoires were. TCRdb reran the public reads through fastp at Q25 and MiXCR, keeping productive beta chains. Rows with one shared CDR3 protein collapse into an entry with the most common genes and DNA. The V and J calls come from TCRdb's annotation, not from the publication. This sample holds more than 550,000 distinct CDR3 sequences; about 45% were observed only once. The ten largest clones take up 7% to 7.5% of the sample.

Patients with uncontrolled infections, other autoimmune diseases, pregnancy or lactation were excluded. Diagnoses relied on clinical symptoms, serum thyroxine and TRAb, thyroid ultrasound and orbital computed tomography. Total RNA was extracted using Trizol reagent, and RNA quality was assessed on an Agilent 2100 Bioanalyzer. This clonotype came up many times. The antigen this receptor binds is unknown. Nothing much larger sits one base from this clone, and base qualities are not available. The chain was built from TRBV7-8 and TRBJ2-5; matching of 5 bases hints at TRBD2 as the D gene. This receptor was taken from an adult man with Graves' disease, either hyperthyroidism or ophthalmopathy (not recorded which). The sequenced sample was peripheral blood or thyroid tissue (not recorded which). This receptor has the CDR3 CASSQHEGLETQYF. The DNA sequence reads TGTGCCAGCAGCCAACACGAGGGTTTGGAGACCCAGTACTTC.